These 5 T cell receptor beta chains originate from one sample sequenced in a study of CD8 T cells in Susac syndrome. It was with random hexamers that roughly 0.5 to 1 ug RNA was reverse transcribed. TCRdb fed the immunoSEQ multiplex PCR reads into MiXCR, producing one record per CDR3 protein. The table shows about 150,000 distinct CDR3 sequences, with approximately 96% occurring only once. Sequencing input: CD4+ T cells from PBMCs. The receptor source for this set is a human donor with Susac syndrome.

The chain recombines TRBV25-1 with TRBJ1-1; D is unclear. Trimming removed 3 bases at V and 4 bases at J, with 12 bases between. The germline V gene encodes CDR1 MGHDK and CDR2 SYGVNS. CDR3 size: 14 residues. This chain's CDR3 is CASSDWNTVTEAFF. The CDR3 coding sequence is TGTGCCAGCAGTGATTGGAATACGGTCACTGAAGCTTTCTTT.

The chain combines TRBV12-3 or TRBV12-4 with TRBJ1-5, with D possibly matching TRBD1 (6 bases). Trimming removed 5 bases at V and 5 bases at J, with 13 bases between. The CDR3 runs to 14 residues. For the CDR3, the DNA is TGTGCCAGCAGTCAAACGAACAGGGATCAGCCCCAGCATTTT. The encoded protein is CASSQTNRDQPQHF.

The CDR3 DNA follows: TGCGCCAGCAGCCAAGTAACTCAGAACACTGAAGCTTTCTTT. Its translation: CASSQVTQNTEAFF. The chain couples TRBV4-1 to TRBJ1-1; D is unclear. Trimming pared 1 base from V and 1 base from J, leaving 7 bases between. The germline V gene has CDR1 MGHRA and CDR2 YSYEKL. This CDR3 has 14 amino acids.

The chain couples TRBV5-1 to TRBJ2-7; unclear D gene. The germline V gene encodes CDR1 SGHRS and CDR2 YFSETQ. CDR3 length: 14 residues. V shed 0 bases and J shed 2 bases, with 9 bases lying between them. CDR3 residues: CASSLGRSTYEQYF. For the CDR3, the DNA is TGCGCCAGCAGCTTGGGAAGAAGTACCTACGAGCAGTACTTC.

V gene TRBV20-1 combines with J gene TRBJ1-4; maybe TRBD1 (5 bases). Trimming removed 4 bases at V and 3 bases at J, with 9 bases between. This CDR3 comprises 13 residues. Germline assignment: CDR1 DFQATT and CDR2 SNEGSKA (reference sequence). CDR3 nucleotide sequence: TGCAGTGCTATCAGGGTAGCTAATGAAAAACTGTTTTTT. The encoded protein is CSAIRVANEKLFF.